These 22 T cell receptor beta chains came from one sample sequenced in a study of CD8 T cells in ankylosing spondylitis. TCRdb ran MiXCR on the 5' RACE reads and lists one entry per CDR3 protein. This sample yields a few hundred thousand distinct CDR3 sequences, of which less than 25% are seen a single time; 3.5% belongs to the top ten. The specimen was blood, either unsorted or a sorted T cell fraction (not recorded which). The receptors originated from a female donor with ankylosing spondylitis or in good health (not recorded which).

This sequence joins TRBV12-3 or TRBV12-4 and TRBJ1-2, with D unclear. V was clipped by 5 bases and J by 5 bases, with 12 bases between them. The CDR3 is made up of 13 amino acids. In DNA form, the CDR3 reads TGTGCCAGCAGTACTAAGGGTCAATATGGCTACACCTTC. It codes for CASSTKGQYGYTF.

The J gene is TRBJ2-7, the V gene TRBV5-6; 9 bases match TRBD1. Trimming took 2 bases from V and 3 from J; bases not matched to a gene: 6. The CDR3 runs 15 residues. Germline V CDR1 and CDR2: SGHDT, YYEEEE. The CDR3 sequence: CASSLRTGVSYEQYF. The CDR3 region has the DNA TGTGCCAGCAGCTTACGGACAGGGGTTAGCTACGAGCAGTACTTC.

This clonotype has ten or more counts. V gene TRBV29-1 combines with J gene TRBJ2-1, with D possibly being TRBD2 (6 bases). Germline V gene data show CDR1 as SQVTM and CDR2 as ANQGSEA. The V gene lost 7 bases and the J gene lost 12 bases, with 25 bases spanning the gap. The CDR3 has 14 residues. The CDR3 bases are TGCAGCGGTGGCTTGACGGGAGAAGGTGCTGCGCAGTTCTTC. Encoded protein: CSGGLTGEGAAQFF.

The genes are TRBV6-5 and TRBJ1-2; D remains unclear. V was shortened by 2 bases and J by 2 bases, with 12 bases between the two germline ends. This CDR3 has 15 amino acids. Germline assignment: CDR1 MNHEY and CDR2 SVGAGI. CDR3 residues: CASSYSVGGNYGYTF. The CDR3 bases are TGTGCCAGCAGTTACAGCGTCGGAGGGAACTATGGCTACACCTTC.

This clonotype was seen only a few times. The chain joins TRBV6-6 to TRBJ1-3; the D gene is possibly TRBD1 (5 bases). The V gene's germline CDR1 is MNHNY and CDR2 SVGAGI (reference sequence). Trimming pared 5 bases from V and 6 bases from J, leaving 8 bases between. CDR3 length: 12 amino acids. The CDR3 loop reads CASSGGENTIYF. DNA for the CDR3: TGTGCCAGCAGTGGAGGGGAAAACACCATATATTTT.

This chain joins TRBV2 and TRBJ1-5; 7 bases align to TRBD1. After removal of 5 bases from V and 5 bases from J, the junction contained 9 bases not matched to a gene. The germline V gene encodes CDR1 SNHLY and CDR2 FYNNEI. This CDR3 region has 15 residues. Here the CDR3 reads CASSPQGFRHQPQHF. As DNA, the CDR3 is TGTGCCAGCAGTCCACAGGGGTTTCGTCATCAGCCCCAGCATTTT.

The V and J genes are TRBV7-3 and TRBJ2-1, with D uncertain. The CDR3 contains 14 residues. V dropped 3 bases and J dropped 5 bases, with 11 bases sitting between them. Germline V gene lookup returns CDR1 SGHTA and CDR2 FQGTGA. The CDR3 loop is CASSFSGNNNEQFF. DNA for the CDR3: TGTGCCAGCAGCTTCTCAGGAAACAACAATGAGCAGTTCTTC.

This clonotype was detected ten times or more. This sequence joins TRBV7-2 and TRBJ2-5; D is perhaps TRBD1 or TRBD2 (6 bases each). With 10 bases removed from V and 4 bases from J, the gap between germline ends came to 16 bases. The CDR3 is 13 amino acids. Germline CDR1 reads SGHTA; CDR2 reads FQGNSA. CDR3 in DNA: TGTGCCACGCGGGGCAGGGGAGCAGAGACCCAGTACTTC. Its protein is CATRGRGAETQYF. The full variable domain, rest sourced from reference TRBV7-2 and TRBJ2-5, is GAGVSQSPSNKVTEKGKDVELRCDPISGHTALYWYRQSLGQGLEFLIYFQGNSAPDKSGLPSDRFSAERTGGSVSTLTIQRTQQEDSAVYLCATRGRGAETQYFGPGTRLLVL.

This clonotype was detected ten times or more. This chain joins TRBV12-3 or TRBV12-4 and TRBJ1-6, with 8 bases identical to TRBD1. This CDR3 has 16 amino acids. Trimming took 4 bases from V and 10 from J; bases not matched to a gene: 12. CDR3 DNA sequence: TGTGCCAGCAGTTCCCCTCGACAGGGGTTAGGATCACCCCTCCACTTT. This sequence encodes CASSSPRQGLGSPLHF.

This clonotype was seen more than once but under ten times. The chain joins TRBV7-2 to TRBJ1-5; a weak D match, TRBD1 (5 bases). V gave up 2 bases and J gave up 3 bases, with 11 bases separating them. Looked up from germline, CDR1 is SGHTA and CDR2 is FQGNSA. This CDR3 region has 15 residues. This CDR3 is CASSLNAGSNQPQHF. The CDR3 coding sequence is TGTGCCAGCAGCTTAAATGCAGGGTCCAATCAGCCCCAGCATTTT.

This clonotype was counted a few times. CDR3 loop: CASSLALLAGVYEQYF. The DNA of the CDR3 is TGTGCCAGCAGCTTAGCCTTACTAGCGGGAGTGTACGAGCAGTACTTC. The V and J genes are TRBV7-2 and TRBJ2-7; TRBD2 aligns across 11 bases. The trim removed 0 bases at V and 4 bases at J, leaving 5 bases unmatched. The CDR3 runs 16 residues. Germline loops: CDR1 SGHTA, CDR2 FQGNSA.

V usage is TRBV20-1 and J usage is TRBJ2-7; 7 nucleotides line up with TRBD1. After removal of 5 bases from V and 4 bases from J, the junction contained 14 bases not matched to a gene. The CDR3 is made up of 15 amino acids. Germline CDR1 DFQATT, CDR2 SNEGSKA (reference sequence). The CDR3 sequence is CSAPTGSRWSYEQYF. CDR3 DNA: TGCAGTGCTCCGACAGGGTCCCGTTGGTCTTACGAGCAGTACTTC.

V gene TRBV11-1 combines with J gene TRBJ1-1; D remains ambiguous. The V gene's germline CDR1 is SGHAT and CDR2 FQDESV (reference sequence). CDR3 length: 14 residues. Trimming removed 5 bases from V and 3 bases from J, with 13 bases in between. As DNA, the CDR3 is TGTGCCAGCAGCCCTGGACGGGCCTACACTGAAGCTTTCTTT. Translation: CASSPGRAYTEAFF.

This clonotype was recorded at least ten times. The rearrangement links TRBV11-2 to TRBJ2-3; TRBD2 agrees at 13 bases. Germline values: CDR1 SGHAT, CDR2 FQNNGV. The CDR3 spans 14 residues. The V and J ends lost 4 bases and 6 bases, in that order; junction bases with no gene match: 1. CDR3 bases: TGTGCCAGCAGCTCGGGACTAGCGGGGGATACGCAGTATTTT. Protein product: CASSSGLAGDTQYF.

This clonotype was detected many times. The J gene is TRBJ2-1, the V gene TRBV9, with 7 bases fitting TRBD2. Germline CDR1 reads SGDLS; CDR2 reads YYNGEE. Unmatched junction bases numbered 4, after V lost 4 bases and J lost 0 bases. This CDR3 is built from 15 residues. Here the CDR3 DNA reads TGTGCCAGCAGCCCGGGAGGTTCCTCCTACAATGAGCAGTTCTTC. It yields the protein CASSPGGSSYNEQFF.

The V call is TRBV20-1, the J call TRBJ2-2, with 13 bases matching TRBD2. The V gene end was trimmed by 6 bases and the J gene end by 1 base; junction bases not matched to a gene: 2. The CDR3 contains 15 residues. The V gene's germline CDR1 is DFQATT and CDR2 SNEGSKA (reference sequence). CDR3 DNA sequence: TGCAGTGCCACTAGCGGGAGGGTGAACACCGGGGAGCTGTTTTTT. This sequence encodes CSATSGRVNTGELFF.

The CDR3 DNA reads TGTGCCAGCAGTTACAAAGGACTAGCGGGAGCTCAAAATGAGCAGTTCTTC. This encodes CASSYKGLAGAQNEQFF. The chain couples TRBV6-5 to TRBJ2-1, with 13 nucleotides matching TRBD2. This CDR3 comprises 17 residues. V dropped 2 bases and J dropped 7; count of bases not matched to a gene: 8. The germline V gene has CDR1 MNHEY and CDR2 SVGAGI.

V and J are TRBV5-1 and TRBJ2-5; a possible D gene is TRBD2 (6 bases). V lost 4 bases and J lost 5, with 21 bases in between. The CDR3 runs 16 residues. Germline CDR1 reads SGHRS; CDR2 reads YFSETQ. CDR3 nucleotide sequence: TGCGCCAGCAGCCTGGAAGGGAGGACTTCATGGGAGACCCAGTACTTC. Protein product: CASSLEGRTSWETQYF.

The chain combines TRBV4-1 with TRBJ1-5; no clear D gene. Germline CDR1 reads MGHRA; CDR2 reads YSYEKL. V lost 8 bases, J lost 7 bases, and 21 bases lay in between. The CDR3 covers 15 residues. CDR3 protein: CASADSQRYNQPQHF. Written as DNA, the CDR3 is TGCGCCAGCGCCGATAGCCAGCGCTACAACCAGCCCCAGCATTTT.

This clonotype was seen a few times. The V gene is TRBV7-2, the J gene TRBJ2-1; 11 nucleotides match TRBD2. Germline V lookup: CDR1 SGHTA, CDR2 FQGNSA. The CDR3 has 16 residues. The ends lost 5 bases at V and 8 bases at J; junction bases unmatched: 11. The CDR3 here is CASSVYSGRAVDEQFF. In DNA, the CDR3 is TGTGCCAGCAGCGTCTATAGCGGGAGGGCCGTCGATGAGCAGTTCTTC.

J is TRBJ2-3 and V is TRBV4-3; D unresolved. The CDR3 sequence is 15 residues long. V shed 0 bases and J shed 4 bases, with 11 bases lying between them. The germline CDR1 and CDR2 sequences are LGHNA and YSLEER. CDR3 protein: CASSQDPMGADTQYF. CDR3 in DNA: TGCGCCAGCAGCCAAGATCCTATGGGCGCAGATACGCAGTATTTT.

This clonotype was seen ten or more times. The rearrangement uses TRBV6-5 and TRBJ2-6; the D is unclear. Trimming took 4 bases from V and 0 from J, leaving 10 bases between them. Germline loops: CDR1 MNHEY, CDR2 SVGAGI. This CDR3 spans 16 amino acids. The CDR3 region is CASSSPHSSGANVLTF. For the CDR3, the DNA is TGTGCCAGCAGTTCCCCGCACAGCTCTGGGGCCAACGTCCTGACTTTC.